This entry lists 3 T cell receptor beta chains sequenced from one sample in a study of blood T cell repertoires in COVID-19. Here immunoSEQ multiplex PCR was the method, and the copy in TCRdb shows in-frame clones only, minus some. The data contain 130,000 to 150,000 clones, about 87% of them seen just once; the ten biggest clones take up around 8.6%. Specimen: peripheral blood. These receptors were collected from a woman aged 50 to 65 with active or convalescent COVID-19.

The V call is TRBV18, the J call TRBJ1-1, with 7 bases lining up with TRBD1. This CDR3 is 16 amino acids long. Losses at the gene ends were 1 base for V and 1 base for J; bases not matched to a gene: 6. Germline V gives CDR1 KGHSH, CDR2 LQKENI. The CDR3 DNA sequence: TGTGCCAGCTCACCACAGGGGGCGGCGGGGAACACTGAAGCTTTCTTT. This encodes CASSPQGAAGNTEAFF.

This clone came up once. This chain links TRBV7-2 with TRBJ1-2; 12 positions agree with TRBD1. The CDR3 is 17 residues long. Germline CDR1 reads SGHTA; CDR2 reads FQGNSA. V gave up 6 bases and J gave up 8 bases; unmatched junction bases: 16. CDR3 DNA: TGTGCCAGCAGTTCCGGGACAGGGGGCGACCGAAAGGGAGGCTACACCTTC. It yields the protein CASSSGTGGDRKGGYTF.

V gene TRBV19 combines with J gene TRBJ1-2; D call uncertain. The V and J ends lost 10 bases and 0 bases respectively, with 9 bases between them. The CDR3 runs to 12 residues. CDR1 is LNHDA and CDR2 is SQIVND in the germline V gene (reference sequence). CDR3 amino acids: CAKPLANYGYTF. The CDR3 nucleotides read TGTGCCAAGCCGTTGGCTAACTATGGCTACACCTTC.